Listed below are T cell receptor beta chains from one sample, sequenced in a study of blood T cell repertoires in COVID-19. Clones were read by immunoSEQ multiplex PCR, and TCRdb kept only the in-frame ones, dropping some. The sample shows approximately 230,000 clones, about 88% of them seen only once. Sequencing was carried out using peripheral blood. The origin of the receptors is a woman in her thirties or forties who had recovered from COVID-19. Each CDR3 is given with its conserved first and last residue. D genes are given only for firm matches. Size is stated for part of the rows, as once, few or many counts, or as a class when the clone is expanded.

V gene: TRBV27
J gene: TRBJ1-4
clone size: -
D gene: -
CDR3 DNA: TGTGCCAGCAGGTCTGGCAGGGGTAATGAAAAACTGTTTTTT
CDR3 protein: CASRSGRGNEKLFF

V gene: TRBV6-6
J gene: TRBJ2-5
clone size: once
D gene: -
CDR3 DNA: TGTGCCAGCGGAGGACCGAGGGAGACCCAGTACTTC
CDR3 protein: CASGGPRETQYF

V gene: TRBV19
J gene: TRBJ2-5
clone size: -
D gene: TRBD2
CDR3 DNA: TGTGCCAGTAGTCCCGGGACTAGCGGGGGGCAAGAGACCCAGTACTTC
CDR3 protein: CASSPGTSGGQETQYF

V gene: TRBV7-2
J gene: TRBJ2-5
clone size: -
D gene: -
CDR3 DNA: TGTGCCAGCAGCCCCCTGGGTGGGGGGGCAGTTGAGACCCAGTACTTC
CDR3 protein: CASSPLGGGAVETQYF

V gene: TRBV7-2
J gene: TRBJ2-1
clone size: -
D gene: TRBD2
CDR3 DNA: TGTGCCAGCAGCACCAGCGGGGGGGCATACAATGAGCAGTTCTTC
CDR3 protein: CASSTSGGAYNEQFF

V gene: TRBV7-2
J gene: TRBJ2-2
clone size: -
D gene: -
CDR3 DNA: TGTGCCAGCAGCTTCAGGGGTCCGACCACCGGGGAGCTGTTTTTT
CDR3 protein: CASSFRGPTTGELFF

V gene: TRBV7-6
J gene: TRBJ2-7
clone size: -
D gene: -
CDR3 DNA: TGTGCCAGCAGCCCTCATTTGGAGGGCCAAAACGAGCAGTACTTC
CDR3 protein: CASSPHLEGQNEQYF

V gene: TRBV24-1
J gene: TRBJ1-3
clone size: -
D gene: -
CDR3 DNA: TGTGCCACCAGTGACTCCACAGGCTCTGGAAACACCATATATTTT
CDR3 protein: CATSDSTGSGNTIYF

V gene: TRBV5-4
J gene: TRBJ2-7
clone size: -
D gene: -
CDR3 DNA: TGTGCCAGCAGCCCGACTCAAACCTACGAGCAGTACTTC
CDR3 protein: CASSPTQTYEQYF

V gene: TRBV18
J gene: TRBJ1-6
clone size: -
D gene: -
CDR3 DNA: TGTGCCAGCTCACCCCGAAAGGGGATGGATTCACCCCTCCACTTT
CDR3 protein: CASSPRKGMDSPLHF

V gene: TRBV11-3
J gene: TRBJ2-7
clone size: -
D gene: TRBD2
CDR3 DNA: TGTGCCAGCAGCAGGACTAGCGGGGCTTACTACGAGCAGTACTTC
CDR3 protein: CASSRTSGAYYEQYF